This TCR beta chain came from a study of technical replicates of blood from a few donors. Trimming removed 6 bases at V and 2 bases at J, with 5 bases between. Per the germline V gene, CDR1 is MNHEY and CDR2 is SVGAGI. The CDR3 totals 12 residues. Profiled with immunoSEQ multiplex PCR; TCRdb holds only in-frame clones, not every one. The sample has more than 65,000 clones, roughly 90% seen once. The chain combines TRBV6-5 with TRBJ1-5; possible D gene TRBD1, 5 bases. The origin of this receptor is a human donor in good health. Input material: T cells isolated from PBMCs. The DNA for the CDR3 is TGTGCCAGCAGACAGGGCAATCAGCCCCAGCATTTT. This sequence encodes CASRQGNQPQHF.